Following are 19 T cell receptor beta chains from one sample sequenced in a study of blood T cell repertoires in COVID-19. Using immunoSEQ multiplex PCR, the repertoire was profiled, and TCRdb retains in-frame clones only, with some absent. The sample contains around 200,000 clones, about four fifths of which appear only once. The sequenced sample was peripheral blood. These receptor sequences come from a woman in her thirties or forties with active or convalescent COVID-19.

J is TRBJ2-3 and V is TRBV24-1; D might be TRBD2 (6 bases). Per the germline V gene, CDR1 is KGHDR and CDR2 is SFDVKD. The CDR3 spans 13 residues. The V end lost 7 bases, the J end lost 4 bases, and 11 bases lay between the germline ends. The CDR3 nucleotides are TGTGCCACCAGCGGGAGTATTGCAGATACGCAGTATTTT. It is translated as CATSGSIADTQYF.

The chain uses TRBV20-1 and TRBJ2-7, with 8 bases fitting TRBD2. V lost 3 bases and J lost 4; bases outside the gene matches: 5. CDR1 and CDR2 from the germline V gene are DFQATT and SNEGSKA (reference sequence). CDR3 length: 13 amino acids. The DNA for the CDR3 is TGCAGTGCTAGTTGGGCTAGCGGGTACGAGCAGTACTTC. It specifies CSASWASGYEQYF.

As DNA, the CDR3 is TGTGCCTGGAGGCGGACTAGCGGGGGTTTGAACACCGGGGAGCTGTTTTTT. Encoded protein: CAWRRTSGGLNTGELFF. The chain links TRBV30 to TRBJ2-2, with 13 positions matching TRBD2. The CDR3 has 17 residues. The V segment lost 3 bases and the J segment 1 base; nucleotides outside the gene matches: 5. The germline V gene has CDR1 GTSNPN and CDR2 SVGIG (reference sequence).

The V gene is TRBV7-6, the J gene TRBJ1-2, with D perhaps matching TRBD1 (5 bases). The CDR3 extends over 13 amino acids. Germline lookup yields CDR1 SGHVS and CDR2 FNYEAQ. V was shortened by 6 bases and J by 4 bases, with 12 bases between the two germline ends. The CDR3 spells CASSPDSAYGYTF. CDR3 DNA: TGTGCCAGCAGTCCTGACAGCGCCTATGGCTACACCTTC.

The chain recombines TRBV29-1 with TRBJ2-2; 7 bases agree with TRBD1. The CDR3 extends over 12 amino acids. Germline trimming cut 6 bases from V and 5 bases from J; bases unmatched to any gene: 3. From germline, CDR1 is SQVTM and CDR2 ANQGSEA. The CDR3 nucleotides read TGCAGCGTGAACAGGGGAACCGGGGAGCTGTTTTTT. This gives the protein CSVNRGTGELFF.

This sequence joins TRBV6-2 or TRBV6-3 and TRBJ2-1; D might be TRBD2 (6 bases). The V gene's germline CDR1 is MNHEY and CDR2 SVGEGT. V was trimmed by 2 bases and J by 9 bases, leaving 26 bases between them. CDR3 length equals 18 residues. The CDR3 loop reads CASSYGRPATRKYGEQFF. The DNA of the CDR3 is TGTGCCAGCAGTTACGGTCGGCCGGCGACTAGGAAGTACGGTGAGCAGTTCTTC.

This clone was detected a few times. The V gene is TRBV29-1, the J gene TRBJ1-1; 10 bases line up with TRBD1. V was clipped by 1 base and J by 4 bases; unmatched bases: 6. This CDR3 has 15 residues. The V gene's germline CDR1 is SQVTM and CDR2 ANQGSEA. This CDR3 reads CSVEGQGALGTEAFF. The CDR3 DNA sequence: TGCAGCGTTGAAGGACAGGGGGCGCTGGGCACTGAAGCTTTCTTT. The variable domain in full, completed from reference TRBV29-1 and TRBJ1-1, reads SAVISQKPSRDICQRGTSLTIQCQVDSQVTMMFWYRQQPGQSLTLIATANQGSEATYESGFVIDKFPISRPNLTFSTLTVSNMSPEDSSIYLCSVEGQGALGTEAFFGQGTRLTVV.

This chain links TRBV4-2 with TRBJ2-3, with 7 bases lining up with TRBD2. Looked up from germline, CDR1 is LGHNA and CDR2 is YNFKEQ. This CDR3 has 18 residues. The V segment lost 2 bases and the J segment 0 bases; nucleotides outside the gene matches: 11. CDR3 coding DNA: TGTGCCAGCAGCCAACGACTTCAGCGGGGTACTAGCACAGATACGCAGTATTTT. Its translation: CASSQRLQRGTSTDTQYF.

The V call is TRBV11-3, the J call TRBJ1-5; possible D gene TRBD1, 5 bases. CDR1 is SGHNT, CDR2 YENEEA, per germline. Trimming pared 6 bases from V and 5 bases from J, leaving 11 bases between. The CDR3 length is 13 residues. This CDR3 reads CASRDRYHQPQHF. The CDR3 coding sequence is TGTGCCAGCAGAGACAGATATCATCAGCCCCAGCATTTT.

The rearrangement joins TRBV5-6 to TRBJ2-3; 8 bases agree with TRBD2. The CDR3 sequence is 18 residues long. Per germline, CDR1 SGHDT and CDR2 YYEEEE. Trimming at V came to 1 base and at J to 0 bases, leaving 10 bases not matched to a gene. The CDR3 spells CASSLTPGGPGSTDTQYF. CDR3 DNA: TGTGCCAGCAGCTTGACCCCGGGGGGGCCGGGGAGCACAGATACGCAGTATTTT.

V is TRBV19 and J is TRBJ2-7; 8 positions agree with TRBD2. CDR1 is LNHDA, CDR2 SQIVND, per germline (reference sequence). The J segment lost 0 bases and the V segment lost 7 bases, leaving 8 bases of the junction unmatched. This CDR3 has 15 amino acids. The CDR3 coding sequence is TGTGCCAGTAACTCACTAGCGGCGGGCTCCTACGAGCAGTACTTC. This translates into CASNSLAAGSYEQYF.

The V gene is TRBV19, the J gene TRBJ1-5, with 9 bases lining up with TRBD1. The V and J ends lost 6 bases and 2 bases, in that order; junction bases with no gene match: 5. Germline CDR1 LNHDA, CDR2 SQIVND (reference sequence). The CDR3 is 15 residues long. CDR3 residues: CASSSTGGGNQPQHF. CDR3 nucleotides: TGTGCCAGTAGCAGTACAGGGGGCGGCAATCAGCCCCAGCATTTT. Based on the CDR3 plus reference TRBV19 and TRBJ1-5, the full variable domain is DGGITQSPKYLFRKEGQNVTLSCEQNLNHDAMYWYRQDPGQGLRLIYYSQIVNDFQKGDIAEGYSVSREKKESFPLTVTSAQKNPTAFYLCASSSTGGGNQPQHFGDGTRLSIL.

The rearrangement joins TRBV6-5 to TRBJ1-1; D unresolved. Looked up from germline, CDR1 is MNHEY and CDR2 is SVGAGI. V lost 2 bases and J lost 0, with 7 bases in between. This CDR3 region has 14 residues. The CDR3: CASSYGQLNTEAFF. The CDR3 nucleotides are TGTGCCAGCAGTTACGGGCAGTTGAACACTGAAGCTTTCTTT.

This chain connects TRBV5-6 to TRBJ2-5; D unclear. With 2 bases removed from V and 5 bases from J, the gap between germline ends came to 10 bases. From germline, CDR1 is SGHDT and CDR2 YYEEEE. This CDR3 spans 13 amino acids. The CDR3 protein is CASSLQLAETQYF. The CDR3, as DNA: TGTGCCAGCAGCTTACAGCTGGCGGAGACCCAGTACTTC.

This clone came up once. J is TRBJ1-1 and V is TRBV5-5, with D uncertain. This CDR3 has 13 amino acids. CDR1 is SGHKS, CDR2 YYEKEE, per germline (reference sequence). V was pared by 5 bases and J by 3 bases, with 11 bases between. CDR3 sequence reads: CASSFSTDTEAFF. The CDR3, as DNA: TGTGCCAGCAGTTTCTCCACGGACACTGAAGCTTTCTTT. The whole variable domain, remainder taken from reference TRBV5-5 and TRBJ1-1, is DAGVTQSPTHLIKTRGQQVTLRCSPISGHKSVSWYQQVLGQGPQFIFQYYEKEERGRGNFPDRFSARQFPNYSSELNVNALLLGDSALYLCASSFSTDTEAFFGQGTRLTVV.

This clone showed up just a few times. This chain's CDR3 is CASSLALGTGGTGELFF. For the CDR3, the DNA is TGCGCCAGCAGCTTGGCCCTCGGGACAGGGGGCACCGGGGAGCTGTTTTTT. The rearrangement links TRBV5-1 to TRBJ2-2; 11 bases match TRBD1. Losses at the gene ends were 0 bases for V and 4 bases for J; bases not matched to a gene: 5. The germline V gene encodes CDR1 SGHRS and CDR2 YFSETQ. This CDR3 region has 17 residues.

The chain employs TRBV2 and TRBJ1-2; 8 positions agree with TRBD1. Germline CDR1 SNHLY, CDR2 FYNNEI. This CDR3 region has 12 residues. After removal of 5 bases from V and 6 bases from J, the junction contained 2 bases not matched to a gene. CDR3 nucleotide sequence: TGTGCCAGCAGTCAGGGGGCTAATGGCTACACCTTC. It yields the protein CASSQGANGYTF. The variable domain in full, with the rest retrieved from reference TRBV2 and TRBJ1-2, is EPEVTQTPSHQVTQMGQEVILRCVPISNHLYFYWYRQILGQKVEFLVSFYNNEISEKSEIFDDQFSVERPDGSNFTLKIRSTKLEDSAMYFCASSQGANGYTFGSGTRLTVV.

The chain combines TRBV7-3 with TRBJ2-7; 10 nucleotides agree with TRBD1. Germline V gene data show CDR1 as SGHTA and CDR2 as FQGTGA. The CDR3 has 15 amino acids. Germline trimming cut 2 bases from V and 6 bases from J; bases unmatched to any gene: 7. CDR3 protein: CASSLSGTGASEQYF. The CDR3 coding sequence is TGTGCCAGCAGCTTATCCGGGACAGGGGCCAGCGAGCAGTACTTC.

This sequence joins TRBV28 and TRBJ1-2; D is unresolved. The CDR3 runs 13 residues. V shed 6 bases and J shed 4 bases, with 12 bases lying between them. Germline V gene sequence: CDR1 MDHEN, CDR2 SYDVKM. CDR3 bases: TGTGCCAGCAGCTTGGAGGCTCTCTATGGCTACACCTTC. This gives the protein CASSLEALYGYTF.